Listed below are T cell receptor beta chains from one sample, sequenced in a study of PD-1 blockade in classical Hodgkin lymphoma. Profiled with immunoSEQ multiplex PCR; TCRdb holds only in-frame clones, not every one. The table has around 57,000 clones, roughly 86% seen once. The source material was peripheral blood mononuclear cells (PBMCs), sampled before the fourth cycle of nivolumab. The receptors here all came from a human donor with classical Hodgkin lymphoma. Each CDR3 is given with its conserved first and last residue. D genes are given only for firm matches. The size entry is marked missing in some rows and otherwise reads once, few, many or a size class.

J gene: TRBJ1-2
clone size: .
D gene: TRBD1
V gene: TRBV19
CDR3 length: 15
CDR3 DNA: TGTGCCAGTAGTGCACAGGGGTCCCTGGGCTATGGCTACACCTTC
CDR3 protein: CASSAQGSLGYGYTF

J gene: TRBJ2-2
clone size: .
D gene: TRBD2
V gene: TRBV2
CDR3 length: 20
CDR3 DNA: TGTGCCAGCAGTGCCGAAGCCCCGGGACTAGCGGGAGAGCACACCGGGGAGCTGTTTTTT
CDR3 protein: CASSAEAPGLAGEHTGELFF

J gene: TRBJ1-4
clone size: .
D gene: .
V gene: TRBV29-1
CDR3 length: 13
CDR3 DNA: TGCAGCGCTGCGAGGGGGGTTAATGAAAAACTGTTTTTT
CDR3 protein: CSAARGVNEKLFF

J gene: TRBJ2-3
clone size: .
D gene: .
V gene: TRBV7-9
CDR3 length: 12
CDR3 DNA: TGTGCCAGCAGCCCCCGATCAGATACGCAGTATTTT
CDR3 protein: CASSPRSDTQYF

J gene: TRBJ1-2
clone size: .
D gene: .
V gene: TRBV28
CDR3 length: 16
CDR3 DNA: TGTGCCAGCAGTTTACGGGAGCGACAGGCGGGCTATGGCTACACCTTC
CDR3 protein: CASSLRERQAGYGYTF

J gene: TRBJ1-2
clone size: .
D gene: TRBD1
V gene: TRBV6-1
CDR3 length: 14
CDR3 DNA: TGTGCCAGCAGTCGGACAGGCGGAAACTATGGCTACACCTTC
CDR3 protein: CASSRTGGNYGYTF

J gene: TRBJ2-2
clone size: .
D gene: .
V gene: TRBV9
CDR3 length: 15
CDR3 DNA: TGTGCCAGCAGCGAGTCGGGGGCAAGAGCCGGGGAGCTGTTTTTT
CDR3 protein: CASSESGARAGELFF

J gene: TRBJ2-1
clone size: .
D gene: .
V gene: TRBV7-8
CDR3 length: 15
CDR3 DNA: TGTGCCAGCAGCTTATCCCGTCGCAGGGAGCATGAGCAGTTCTTC
CDR3 protein: CASSLSRRREHEQFF

J gene: TRBJ1-5
clone size: .
D gene: .
V gene: TRBV27
CDR3 length: 13
CDR3 DNA: TGTGCCAGCAGTTCATATAGCAATCAGCCCCAGCATTTT
CDR3 protein: CASSSYSNQPQHF

J gene: TRBJ2-3
clone size: .
D gene: TRBD1
V gene: TRBV9
CDR3 length: 15
CDR3 DNA: TGTGCCAGCGGCCAGGGGGTGACATACACAGATACGCAGTATTTT
CDR3 protein: CASGQGVTYTDTQYF

J gene: TRBJ2-1
clone size: .
D gene: TRBD2
V gene: TRBV27
CDR3 length: 16
CDR3 DNA: TGTGCCAGCAGTCTAAGAAGCGGGGGGACTTACAATGAGCAGTTCTTC
CDR3 protein: CASSLRSGGTYNEQFF

J gene: TRBJ2-3
clone size: .
D gene: .
V gene: TRBV27
CDR3 length: 14
CDR3 DNA: TGTGCCAGCAGTCCCGGGACGCCGCCAGATACGCAGTATTTT
CDR3 protein: CASSPGTPPDTQYF

J gene: TRBJ2-2
clone size: .
D gene: .
V gene: TRBV28
CDR3 length: 14
CDR3 DNA: TGTGCCAGCAGCCCGGGACTCAACACCGGGGAGCTGTTTTTT
CDR3 protein: CASSPGLNTGELFF

J gene: TRBJ2-7
clone size: .
D gene: TRBD1
V gene: TRBV28
CDR3 length: 13
CDR3 DNA: TGTGCCACCTCCGGGACAGGGAGGTACGAGCAGTACTTC
CDR3 protein: CATSGTGRYEQYF

J gene: TRBJ2-5
clone size: .
D gene: .
V gene: TRBV11-1
CDR3 length: 15
CDR3 DNA: TGTGCCAGCAGCTTCGGCCTGGGGGCAGGAGAGACCCAGTACTTC
CDR3 protein: CASSFGLGAGETQYF

J gene: TRBJ2-5
clone size: .
D gene: .
V gene: TRBV9
CDR3 length: 15
CDR3 DNA: TGTGCCAGCACCGAATCGGGGACGCCACAAGAGACCCAGTACTTC
CDR3 protein: CASTESGTPQETQYF

J gene: TRBJ1-4
clone size: .
D gene: .
V gene: TRBV6-5
CDR3 length: 14
CDR3 DNA: TGTGCCAGCAGTTATCGTCAGGGCACCGGAAAACTGTTTTTT
CDR3 protein: CASSYRQGTGKLFF

J gene: TRBJ1-1
clone size: .
D gene: TRBD1
V gene: TRBV2
CDR3 length: 15
CDR3 DNA: TGTGCCAGCAGTGAGACAGGGGTTTGGGGCACTGAAGCTTTCTTT
CDR3 protein: CASSETGVWGTEAFF

J gene: TRBJ2-2
clone size: .
D gene: .
V gene: TRBV14
CDR3 length: 17
CDR3 DNA: TGTGCCAGCAGCCAAGTTACAGGGAGAAAGAACACCGGGGAGCTGTTTTTT
CDR3 protein: CASSQVTGRKNTGELFF

J gene: TRBJ1-4
clone size: .
D gene: TRBD1
V gene: TRBV6-1
CDR3 length: 19
CDR3 DNA: TGTGCCAGCAGTGGGCCGGCAGGGGGGCTTACTGCAACTAATGAAAAACTGTTTTTT
CDR3 protein: CASSGPAGGLTATNEKLFF

J gene: TRBJ2-7
clone size: once
D gene: .
V gene: TRBV7-6
CDR3 length: 14
CDR3 DNA: TGTGCCAGCAGCGAAAACACGGCTTCCTACGAGCAGTACTTC
CDR3 protein: CASSENTASYEQYF

J gene: TRBJ2-7
clone size: .
D gene: .
V gene: TRBV13
CDR3 length: 14
CDR3 DNA: TGTGCCAGCAGCGGCGAGGCCAAGGGGGACGAGCAGTACTTC
CDR3 protein: CASSGEAKGDEQYF

J gene: TRBJ1-5
clone size: .
D gene: .
V gene: TRBV6-5
CDR3 length: 14
CDR3 DNA: TGTGCCAGCAGCTCAGTGTTTGGCAATCAGCCCCAGCATTTT
CDR3 protein: CASSSVFGNQPQHF

J gene: TRBJ2-1
clone size: .
D gene: .
V gene: TRBV11-2
CDR3 length: 15
CDR3 DNA: TGTGCCAGCAGCTTAGAGGTCACAGGGTCCCATGAGCAGTTCTTC
CDR3 protein: CASSLEVTGSHEQFF

J gene: TRBJ2-1
clone size: .
D gene: TRBD1
V gene: TRBV29-1
CDR3 length: 14
CDR3 DNA: TGCAGCGTCCTCCGGGACAGGGGAGGTAATGAGCAGTTCTTC
CDR3 protein: CSVLRDRGGNEQFF

J gene: TRBJ1-6
clone size: .
D gene: .
V gene: TRBV21-1
CDR3 length: 17
CDR3 DNA: TGTGCCAGCAGCCGTCCCGGGACAGCGTACGGAAATTCACCCCTCCACTTT
CDR3 protein: CASSRPGTAYGNSPLHF

J gene: TRBJ2-5
clone size: .
D gene: TRBD1
V gene: TRBV6-7
CDR3 length: 13
CDR3 DNA: TGTGCCGGGATGGACAGGGCCCAAGAGACCCAGTACTTC
CDR3 protein: CAGMDRAQETQYF

J gene: TRBJ2-5
clone size: once
D gene: TRBD2
V gene: TRBV6-6
CDR3 length: 15
CDR3 DNA: TGTGCCAGCAGTTACTCAGCGGGAGGAGGAGAGACCCAGTACTTC
CDR3 protein: CASSYSAGGGETQYF

J gene: TRBJ2-5
clone size: .
D gene: TRBD2
V gene: TRBV5-1
CDR3 length: 18
CDR3 DNA: TGCGCCAGCAGCCAGCAGACTAGCGGGAGATTGTGGCAAGAGACCCAGTACTTC
CDR3 protein: CASSQQTSGRLWQETQYF

J gene: TRBJ2-1
clone size: .
D gene: TRBD2
V gene: TRBV27
CDR3 length: 18
CDR3 DNA: TGTGCCAGCAGTCGGGGACTAGCGGGAGGGCCTACTTACAATGAGCAGTTCTTC
CDR3 protein: CASSRGLAGGPTYNEQFF

J gene: TRBJ2-7
clone size: .
D gene: .
V gene: TRBV6-6
CDR3 length: 13
CDR3 DNA: TGTGCCAGCAGTATAGCTGGAACCTACGAGCAGTACTTC
CDR3 protein: CASSIAGTYEQYF

J gene: TRBJ2-5
clone size: few
D gene: TRBD1
V gene: TRBV7-3
CDR3 length: 14
CDR3 DNA: TGTGCCAGCAGTCCCACAGGGGGCGCAGGGACCCAGTACTTC
CDR3 protein: CASSPTGGAGTQYF

J gene: TRBJ2-7
clone size: .
D gene: TRBD2
V gene: TRBV5-1
CDR3 length: 16
CDR3 DNA: TGCGCCAGCAGCCTAGGAAGGGCTAGCGGTTCCTACGAGCAGTACTTC
CDR3 protein: CASSLGRASGSYEQYF

J gene: TRBJ2-7
clone size: .
D gene: .
V gene: TRBV5-5
CDR3 length: 14
CDR3 DNA: TGTGCCAGCAGCTTTAAGATCGGGGGCGGCGAGCAGTACTTC
CDR3 protein: CASSFKIGGGEQYF

J gene: TRBJ2-1
clone size: .
D gene: TRBD2
V gene: TRBV11-2
CDR3 length: 15
CDR3 DNA: TGTGCCAGCAGACTTAGCGGGGGCCCCGGCAATGAGCAGTTCTTC
CDR3 protein: CASRLSGGPGNEQFF

J gene: TRBJ1-5
clone size: .
D gene: .
V gene: TRBV7-9
CDR3 length: 15
CDR3 DNA: TGTGCCAGCAGCAAAAGCTCGGAATCGGGTCAGCCCCAGCATTTT
CDR3 protein: CASSKSSESGQPQHF

J gene: TRBJ2-5
clone size: .
D gene: TRBD2
V gene: TRBV6-1
CDR3 length: 20
CDR3 DNA: TGTGCCAGCAGTGAGGGAACCGGGGGCAATAGCGGGGCTTTCCAAGAGACCCAGTACTTC
CDR3 protein: CASSEGTGGNSGAFQETQYF

J gene: TRBJ2-1
clone size: few
D gene: .
V gene: TRBV28
CDR3 length: 12
CDR3 DNA: TGTGCCAGCAGTTTCAGCTTTAATGAGCAGTTCTTC
CDR3 protein: CASSFSFNEQFF

J gene: TRBJ1-4
clone size: .
D gene: .
V gene: TRBV18
CDR3 length: 15
CDR3 DNA: TGTGCCAGCTCACCGGACAGCCAAACTAATGAAAAACTGTTTTTT
CDR3 protein: CASSPDSQTNEKLFF

J gene: TRBJ2-3
clone size: .
D gene: TRBD1
V gene: TRBV29-1
CDR3 length: 15
CDR3 DNA: TGCAGCGTTGAAGAAGGGACAGGGGGCTTGTATACGCAGTATTTT
CDR3 protein: CSVEEGTGGLYTQYF